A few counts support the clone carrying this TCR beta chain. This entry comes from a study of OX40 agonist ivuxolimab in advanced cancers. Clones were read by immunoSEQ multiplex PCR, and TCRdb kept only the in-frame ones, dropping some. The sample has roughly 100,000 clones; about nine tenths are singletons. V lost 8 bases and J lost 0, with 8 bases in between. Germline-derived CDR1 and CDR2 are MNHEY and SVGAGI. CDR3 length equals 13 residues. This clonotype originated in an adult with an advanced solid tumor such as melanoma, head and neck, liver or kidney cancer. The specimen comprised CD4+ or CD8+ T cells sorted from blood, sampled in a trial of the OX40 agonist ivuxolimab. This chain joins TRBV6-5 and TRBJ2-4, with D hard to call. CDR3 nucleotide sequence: TGTGCCAGCTATACCCTAGCCAAAAACATTCAGTACTTC. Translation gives CASYTLAKNIQYF.